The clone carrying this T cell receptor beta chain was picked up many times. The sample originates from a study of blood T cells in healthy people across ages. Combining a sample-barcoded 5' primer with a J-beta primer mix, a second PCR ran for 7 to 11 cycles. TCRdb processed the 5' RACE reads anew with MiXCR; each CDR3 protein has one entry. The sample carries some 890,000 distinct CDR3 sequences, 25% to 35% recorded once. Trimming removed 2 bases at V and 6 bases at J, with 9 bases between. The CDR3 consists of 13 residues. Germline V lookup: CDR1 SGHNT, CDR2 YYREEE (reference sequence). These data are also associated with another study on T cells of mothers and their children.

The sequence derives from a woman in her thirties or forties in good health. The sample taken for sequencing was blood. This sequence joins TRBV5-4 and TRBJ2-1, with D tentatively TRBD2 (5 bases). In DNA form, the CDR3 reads TGTGCCAGCAGCTTCAAGGGAGCCAATGAGCAGTTCTTC. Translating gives CASSFKGANEQFF.